The 5 T cell receptor beta chains below all came from one sample that was sequenced in a study of a mutant IDH1 vaccine in newly diagnosed glioma. The protocol was immunoSEQ multiplex PCR, while the TCRdb copy is restricted to in-frame clones and leaves out a portion. The sample yields roughly 28,000 clones, roughly 90% seen once. Documented time point: week 5, during vaccination. One vaccine dose held 300 ug of mutant IDH1 20-mer peptide and came with topical imiquimod. Their antigens remain unidentified. The sample was PBMCs, taken from a glioma patient whose treatment included an IDH1 peptide vaccine. The origin of the receptors is a man between 18 and 35 years old with glioma.

The rearrangement joins TRBV6-1 to TRBJ1-2; 8 positions agree with TRBD1. From germline, CDR1 is MNHNS and CDR2 SASEGT. This CDR3 spans 14 amino acids. J gave up 4 bases and V 1 base, and 2 bases lay outside the gene matches. In DNA, the CDR3 is TGTGCCAGCAGTGAAGGGACAGGGCTCTATGGCTACACCTTC. Protein sequence: CASSEGTGLYGYTF.

The chain recombines TRBV9 with TRBJ1-3, with 8 nucleotides matching TRBD1. The germline CDR1 and CDR2 sequences are SGDLS and YYNGEE. The CDR3 length is 16 residues. V trimming: 0 bases; J trimming: 4 bases; junction bases outside the gene matches: 6. The CDR3 sequence is CASSVGQGASGNTIYF. In DNA, the CDR3 is TGTGCCAGCAGCGTAGGGCAGGGGGCGTCCGGAAACACCATATATTTT.

The genes are TRBV19 and TRBJ1-5, with unresolved D. CDR3 length equals 13 residues. Germline V gene data show CDR1 as LNHDA and CDR2 as SQIVND (reference sequence). V was cut by 5 bases and J by 4 bases, with 9 bases left in between. This CDR3 reads CASSWMGNQPQHF. In DNA form, the CDR3 reads TGTGCCAGTAGTTGGATGGGTAATCAGCCCCAGCATTTT.

This chain connects TRBV9 to TRBJ1-1, with unresolved D. Trimming took 3 bases from V and 2 from J, leaving 14 bases between them. Germline V gene data show CDR1 as SGDLS and CDR2 as YYNGEE. The CDR3 sequence is 15 residues long. The CDR3 loop is CASSGRTVENTEAFF. The DNA of the CDR3 is TGTGCCAGCAGCGGAAGGACGGTTGAAAACACTGAAGCTTTCTTT.

CDR3 DNA sequence: TGTGCCATCGGAGGAGGACAGGGTATGACTGAAGCTTTCTTT. Encoded protein: CAIGGGQGMTEAFF. This chain uses TRBV10-3 with TRBJ1-1; 8 nucleotides agree with TRBD1. Germline V CDR1 and CDR2: ENHRY, SYGVKD. The CDR3 is 14 amino acids. Losses at the gene ends were 8 bases for V and 5 bases for J; bases not matched to a gene: 10.